This is a list of T cell receptor beta chains from one sample in a study of vaccination effects on CD4 cells after COVID-19. Sequencing used immunoSEQ multiplex PCR; TCRdb keeps in-frame clones, though not all of them. The sample holds around 30,000 clones, roughly 60% seen once. These receptors have no known antigen. The sequences come from CD4+ T cells from PBMCs cultured without peptide, collected before COVID-19 vaccination. Receptor source: a human donor who received a COVID-19 vaccine. Each CDR3 is given with its conserved first and last residue. D genes are given only for firm matches. Part of the rows lack a size; the others show once, few, many or a class for expanded clones.

size	D	V	length	J	DNA	CDR3
-	TRBD1	TRBV6-5	14	TRBJ2-7	TGTGCCAGTTCGGGACTCCAGGGGGCTCGGGAGCAGTACTTC	CASSGLQGAREQYF
few	-	TRBV7-7	16	TRBJ2-2	TGTGCCAGCAGCTCGGGGAGACTAGTAAACGCCGGGGAGCTGTTTTTT	CASSSGRLVNAGELFF
-	TRBD1	TRBV6-5	14	TRBJ1-4	TGTGCCAGCAGGTGGACAGGGTGGGATGAAAAACTGTTTTTT	CASRWTGWDEKLFF
-	-	TRBV20-1	9	TRBJ1-2	TGCAGTGCCCACACCGGCTACACCTTC	CSAHTGYTF
once	-	TRBV3-1/TRBV3-2	14	TRBJ1-2	TGTGCCAGCAGCCACCTACAGGTTAACTATGGCTACACCTTC	CASSHLQVNYGYTF
-	-	TRBV3-1/TRBV3-2	19	TRBJ2-3	TGTGCCAGCAGCCCGACCCGGGGTAGCGGAGTAAGAAGAACAGATACGCAGTATTTT	CASSPTRGSGVRRTDTQYF
-	-	TRBV9	14	TRBJ2-3	TGTGCCAGCAGCGTAGGGGGCCCCACAGATACGCAGTATTTT	CASSVGGPTDTQYF
once	-	TRBV9	14	TRBJ1-1	TGTGCCAGCAGCGTAGCTACAGGAGCAACTGAAGCTTTCTTT	CASSVATGATEAFF
-	-	TRBV11-2	15	TRBJ2-3	TGTGCCAGCAGCCCTGCTCCGCGGAGCACAGATACGCAGTATTTT	CASSPAPRSTDTQYF
-	-	TRBV27	11	TRBJ1-5	TGTGCCAGCAGTTCCCTAGGGCCCCAGCATTTT	CASSSLGPQHF
few	-	TRBV7-7	13	TRBJ1-1	TGTGCCAGCAGCTTTCAGGTGAACACTGAAGCTTTCTTT	CASSFQVNTEAFF
few	-	TRBV2	14	TRBJ2-7	TGTGCCAGCAGTAACCGGGCCTCAACGGACGAGCAGTACTTC	CASSNRASTDEQYF
few	-	TRBV9	17	TRBJ2-1	TGTGCCAGCAGCGTAATATCTTCCGGGGCCACGTTTCCTGAGCAGTTCTTC	CASSVISSGATFPEQFF
-	-	TRBV12-5	12	TRBJ2-2	TGTGCTAGTGGACTGGACACCGGGGAGCTGTTTTTT	CASGLDTGELFF
-	TRBD1	TRBV2	14	TRBJ2-7	TGTGCCAGCAGTAGGGACAGAGGCTCCTACGAGCAGTACTTC	CASSRDRGSYEQYF
-	-	TRBV5-8	15	TRBJ2-2	TGTGCCAGCAGCTTGGCAGGGATCGACACCGGGGAGCTGTTTTTT	CASSLAGIDTGELFF
few	TRBD1	TRBV2	15	TRBJ2-7	TGTGCCAGCAGTGAAGGACAGGGGGGAAACTACGAGCAGTACTTC	CASSEGQGGNYEQYF
-	TRBD2	TRBV6-4	15	TRBJ2-1	TGTGCCAGCAGTACACTAGCGGGGTCTAACAATGAGCAGTTCTTC	CASSTLAGSNNEQFF
medium-sized	-	TRBV6-5	13	TRBJ1-1	TGTGCCAGCAGTAAGACAGCCCTCACTGAAGCTTTCTTT	CASSKTALTEAFF
-	TRBD1	TRBV4-2	14	TRBJ2-5	TGTGCCAGCAGCCAAGACAGGGGGTCGGAGACCCAGTACTTC	CASSQDRGSETQYF
-	TRBD2	TRBV19	14	TRBJ2-7	TGTGCCACCCAGACTAGCGGGGGGTACTACGAGCAGTACTTC	CATQTSGGYYEQYF
few	TRBD2	TRBV10-3	16	TRBJ2-3	TGTGCCATCAGTGATAAGACTAGCGGAAGGACAGATACGCAGTATTTT	CAISDKTSGRTDTQYF
-	TRBD2	TRBV5-1	14	TRBJ2-5	TGCGCCAGCAGCGCGGCCGGGACTAGGGAGACCCAGTACTTC	CASSAAGTRETQYF
-	TRBD2	TRBV7-2	16	TRBJ2-7	TGTGCCAGCAGCTTAGGGTGGGGGGGTGGAGTCTACGAGCAGTACTTC	CASSLGWGGGVYEQYF
-	-	TRBV27	14	TRBJ2-4	TGTGCCAGCAGTTTGGGCCGGGACAACTACATTCAGTACTTC	CASSLGRDNYIQYF
-	-	TRBV3-1/TRBV3-2	11	TRBJ2-5	TGTGCCAGCAGCCTCCAAGAGACCCAGTACTTC	CASSLQETQYF
-	-	TRBV7-7	16	TRBJ2-5	TGTGCCAGCAGCTTAGGACGGTTGCTCGAACAAGAGACCCAGTACTTC	CASSLGRLLEQETQYF
-	-	TRBV30	15	TRBJ1-5	TGTGCCTGGAGTCGCCACCCTAATAGCAATCAGCCCCAGCATTTT	CAWSRHPNSNQPQHF
-	TRBD2	TRBV6-5	15	TRBJ2-7	TGTGCCACCCTACTAGCGGGGTCCCAAACCTACGAGCAGTACTTC	CATLLAGSQTYEQYF
few	-	TRBV28	15	TRBJ2-1	TGTGCCAGCAGTTTCGCGACGTCCACCTACAATGAGCAGTTCTTC	CASSFATSTYNEQFF
-	-	TRBV10-3	15	TRBJ2-5	TGTGCCATCAGTGGTGTCCGGGACGATCGAGAGACCCAGTACTTC	CAISGVRDDRETQYF
-	TRBD2	TRBV2	14	TRBJ2-7	TGTGCCAGCACCCCGGGCGGGGGGATCTACGAGCAGTACTTC	CASTPGGGIYEQYF
-	-	TRBV7-6	15	TRBJ1-4	TGTGCCAGCAGCTTAGGTTCCGGGCCGGGGGAAAAACTGTTTTTT	CASSLGSGPGEKLFF
-	-	TRBV7-9	14	TRBJ2-2	TGTGCCAGCACCCTAACGGCGGTCACCGGGGAGCTGTTTTTT	CASTLTAVTGELFF
-	TRBD1	TRBV19	15	TRBJ2-7	TGTGCCAGTAGTGAGGGGGCTCTTACCTCCTACGAGCAGTACTTC	CASSEGALTSYEQYF
-	TRBD2	TRBV11-3	15	TRBJ2-1	TGTGCCAGCAGCTCATCAGCGGGATACTACAATGAGCAGTTCTTC	CASSSSAGYYNEQFF
-	-	TRBV7-9	12	TRBJ2-5	TGTGCCAGCAGCTTCGACTGGGAGACCCAGTACTTC	CASSFDWETQYF
-	-	TRBV6-5	16	TRBJ1-6	TGTGCCAGCAGTTATCAATTGGACAGAATAGGCTCACCCCTCCACTTT	CASSYQLDRIGSPLHF
-	-	TRBV6-5	12	TRBJ1-6	TGTGCCAGCAGTTACCCGGAGTCACCCCTCCACTTT	CASSYPESPLHF
few	TRBD1	TRBV23-1	15	TRBJ2-7	TGCGCCAGCAGTCAAGAGGGACAGGTCACCCACGAGCAGTACTTC	CASSQEGQVTHEQYF
-	TRBD1	TRBV20-1	11	TRBJ1-1	TGCAGTGCTAGGACAGGGCGAGAAGCTTTCTTT	CSARTGREAFF
-	-	TRBV2	14	TRBJ2-1	TGTGCCAGCAGTGACTCAGTACCTGGTAATGAGCAGTTCTTC	CASSDSVPGNEQFF
-	TRBD2	TRBV5-4	15	TRBJ2-1	TGTGCCAGCAGCTCAGCACTAGCGGGGGGTAATGAGCAGTTCTTC	CASSSALAGGNEQFF
-	TRBD1	TRBV5-1	15	TRBJ1-2	TGCGCCAGCAGCCTATTGGACAGGGGGCGCGATGGCTACACCTTC	CASSLLDRGRDGYTF
-	TRBD2	TRBV6-5	15	TRBJ2-7	TGTGCCAGCAGTTACTCGATGGGACTAGGAGGCGAGCAGTACTTC	CASSYSMGLGGEQYF
-	TRBD1	TRBV19	14	TRBJ1-3	TGTGCCAGTAGTGACAGGGGTTCAGGAAACACCATATATTTT	CASSDRGSGNTIYF
-	-	TRBV11-2	15	TRBJ2-2	TGTGCCAGCAGCACGGGACTTAAAGCCGCCGGGGAGCTGTTTTTT	CASSTGLKAAGELFF
once	-	TRBV6-5	16	TRBJ2-7	TGTGCCAGCAGTTACAGTAGGCCTTTAAATTCCTACGAGCAGTACTTC	CASSYSRPLNSYEQYF
-	TRBD2	TRBV6-4	15	TRBJ2-2	TGTGCCAGCAGCCAGACTAGCGGATACACCGGGGAGCTGTTTTTT	CASSQTSGYTGELFF
-	-	TRBV7-8	15	TRBJ2-7	TGTGCCAGCAGCTTGTCCCGGGACCCTTTTTACGAGCAGTACTTC	CASSLSRDPFYEQYF
-	-	TRBV6-5	11	TRBJ1-2	TGTGCCACACGACCGGACTATGGCTACACCTTC	CATRPDYGYTF
-	-	TRBV18	15	TRBJ2-6	TGTGCCAGCTCACCTTCCGTATCTGGGGCCAACGTCCTGACTTTC	CASSPSVSGANVLTF
-	-	TRBV27	14	TRBJ1-1	TGTGCCAGCAGTTCGGGATTAATGAACACTGAAGCTTTCTTT	CASSSGLMNTEAFF
-	-	TRBV10-3	13	TRBJ1-5	TGTGCCACGAGCCGGGATATCAATCAGCCCCAGCATTTT	CATSRDINQPQHF
-	-	TRBV7-2	15	TRBJ1-5	TGTGCCAGCAGCTGGCGGGGGGTTAGCAATCAGCCCCAGCATTTT	CASSWRGVSNQPQHF
-	-	TRBV11-3	13	TRBJ2-1	TGTGCCAGCAGCCCTCGGGGCTCCAATGAGCAGTTCTTC	CASSPRGSNEQFF
-	-	TRBV7-8	13	TRBJ1-2	TGTGCCAGCAGCTCTTCTCCGGGGGTTGGCTACACCTTC	CASSSSPGVGYTF
-	-	TRBV12-5	15	TRBJ2-6	TGTGCTAGTGGTTTCGACTACTCTGGGGCCAACGTCCTGACTTTC	CASGFDYSGANVLTF
-	TRBD2	TRBV6-5	15	TRBJ2-7	TGTGCCAGCATTTCCAACTTAGCGGGAGTGGCCGAGCAGTACTTC	CASISNLAGVAEQYF